This TCR beta chain emerged from a study of metastatic and nonmetastatic thyroid tumors. The wider study: A comparison of repertoires was made across blood and tumor or nodule tissue from malignant and benign thyroid patients.

Original analysis: The authors used CDR3 differences across clinicopathological groups to build a distant-metastasis classifier for papillary thyroid cancer. TCRdb re-processed the PCR reads through MiXCR. TCRdb's processing, not the study's, gives the V and J calls here. The data show about 22,000 clones, around 20% seen once. Every patient was untreated before thyroid surgery. This clone was seen many times. Its specificity is unknown. Study results and caveats: Reportedly, malignant thyroid tumors had significantly higher TCR beta diversity than benign nodules, in blood and tumor.

With 1 base clipped from V and 5 bases from J, the junction kept 2 bases outside the gene matches. CDR1 is SEHNR, CDR2 FQNEAQ, per germline (reference sequence). The CDR3 totals 14 residues. The chain recombines TRBV7-9 with TRBJ1-2, with 9 nucleotides matching TRBD1. The material sequenced was adjacent normal tissue. This TCR was recovered from a male donor with papillary thyroid cancer or a benign thyroid nodule (not recorded which). Some clones in this sample may be carry-over from other donors' samples. The CDR3 DNA follows: TGTGCCAGCAGCTTAGGGGACAGGGCATATGGCTACACCTTC. The encoded protein is CASSLGDRAYGYTF. Using reference TRBV7-9 and TRBJ1-2 for the parts outside the CDR3, the full variable domain is DTGVSQNPRHKITKRGQNVTFRCDPISEHNRLYWYRQTLGQGPEFLTYFQNEAQLEKSRLLSDRFSAERPKGSFSTLEIQRTEQGDSAMYLCASSLGDRAYGYTFGSGTRLTVV.